The clone carrying this TCR beta chain was detected a few times. Antigen: not known. This specimen comes from a study of early T cells in non-severe SARS-CoV-2 infection. Study summary: Sequencing of unsorted whole blood was done on bulk RNA, leaving chains unpaired.

Germline V gene data show CDR1 as MDHEN and CDR2 as SYDVKM. This CDR3 has 16 residues. Trimming removed 2 bases from V and 8 bases from J, with 19 bases in between. Individual cDNA molecules received unique molecular identifiers. From the 5' RACE reads, TCRdb called clonotypes with MiXCR, one entry per CDR3 protein. The profile shows tens of thousands of distinct CDR3 sequences, roughly a tenth of them singletons. The study, taken as a whole, reports: In VDJdb matching, anti-spike CD8 responses were favored while private and CD4 specificities went missing.

The rearrangement uses TRBV28 and TRBJ2-1; no clear D. Sequencing was performed on whole blood. The origin of this receptor is an adult who was a healthcare worker with PCR-confirmed SARS-CoV-2 infection or an uninfected control (not recorded which). The CDR3 region has the DNA TGTGCCAGCAGTTTACCCAATACCCCTGATGACGATGAGCAGTTCTTC. As protein: CASSLPNTPDDDEQFF. Combining the CDR3 with reference TRBV28 and TRBJ2-1 gives the whole variable domain DVKVTQSSRYLVKRTGEKVFLECVQDMDHENMFWYRQDPGLGLRLIYFSYDVKMKEKGDIPEGYSVSREKKERFSLILESASTNQTSMYLCASSLPNTPDDDEQFFGPGTRLTVL.